This T cell receptor beta chain was captured in a study of T-cell reconstitution after alpha-beta-depleted transplantation in children. From germline, CDR1 is WSHSY and CDR2 SAAADI. CDR3 size: 14 residues. Preparing the TCRbeta library involved the use of unique molecular identifiers. TCRdb re-called the PCR reads through MiXCR, storing one row per CDR3 protein. The sample lists some 240,000 distinct CDR3 sequences; more than 10% were seen once. Points on this clonotype: Given a much more abundant clone one base away, this may be a read error.

The clonotype originates from a human donor who donated a stem cell graft to a child with acute lymphoblastic leukemia. The chain joins TRBV10-2 to TRBJ2-1; D unclear. The material sequenced was PBMCs from the stem cell graft donor, taken from the stem cell graft. The CDR3 spells CASSESYSDNEKFF. The CDR3 nucleotides are TGCGCCAGCAGTGAGTCGTATAGTGACAATGAGAAGTTCTTC.